A selection of T cell receptor beta chains follows, all from one sample in a study of T cell changes during pregnancy in multiple sclerosis. Assay: immunoSEQ multiplex PCR; the TCRdb copy retains only in-frame clones and omits some. Among around 70,000 clones listed, around nine tenths were seen once. The sequencing here drew on peripheral blood, taken in the second trimester of pregnancy. The origin of the receptors is a female donor in good health, enrolled as a control in a pregnancy study. Both conserved end residues are part of each CDR3. D genes are given only for firm matches. Clone size is shown for a subset of rows, as once, few, many or a class of expanded clone.

CDR3 DNA: TGTGCCAGAAGCTTGATAGGGACAGCATCTATTCAAGAGACCCAGTACTTC
CDR3 protein: CARSLIGTASIQETQYF
clone size: -
J gene: TRBJ2-5
V gene: TRBV7-5
D gene: -

CDR3 DNA: TGCGCCAGCAGCCAAGATATCCGGGGTCATTCGTCGGAGACCCAGTACTTC
CDR3 protein: CASSQDIRGHSSETQYF
clone size: -
J gene: TRBJ2-5
V gene: TRBV4-3
D gene: -

CDR3 DNA: TGCGCCAGCAGCCAAGATCACCAGCGGGAATACTACGAGCAGTACTTC
CDR3 protein: CASSQDHQREYYEQYF
clone size: -
J gene: TRBJ2-7
V gene: TRBV4-3
D gene: TRBD2

CDR3 DNA: TGTGCCAGCAGCTTGTGGGGCTCGGGACAGAAGTCTTCACCCCTCCACTTT
CDR3 protein: CASSLWGSGQKSSPLHF
clone size: -
J gene: TRBJ1-6
V gene: TRBV5-5
D gene: TRBD1

CDR3 DNA: TGTGCCAGCAGCTCGAGGGGGGGAAATCAGCCCCAGCATTTT
CDR3 protein: CASSSRGGNQPQHF
clone size: -
J gene: TRBJ1-5
V gene: TRBV9
D gene: -

CDR3 DNA: TGCGCCAGCAGCGGGACAGGGGGCGCGGAGTGGGCTGAAGCTTTCTTT
CDR3 protein: CASSGTGGAEWAEAFF
clone size: -
J gene: TRBJ1-1
V gene: TRBV5-1
D gene: TRBD1

CDR3 DNA: TGTGCCAGCAGTTCGTCGACTCCGAGCTCCTACAATGAGCAGTTCTTC
CDR3 protein: CASSSSTPSSYNEQFF
clone size: -
J gene: TRBJ2-1
V gene: TRBV27
D gene: -

CDR3 DNA: TGTGCCAGCAGCGGGACACTTAACTATGGCTACACCTTC
CDR3 protein: CASSGTLNYGYTF
clone size: -
J gene: TRBJ1-2
V gene: TRBV2
D gene: -

CDR3 DNA: TGTGCCAGCAGAGGGGGCCCAGATACGCAGTATTTT
CDR3 protein: CASRGGPDTQYF
clone size: -
J gene: TRBJ2-3
V gene: TRBV6-5
D gene: TRBD1

CDR3 DNA: TGTGCCAGCAGCCCTTGGACAGGGCCGAACACTGAAGCTTTCTTT
CDR3 protein: CASSPWTGPNTEAFF
clone size: -
J gene: TRBJ1-1
V gene: TRBV11-2
D gene: TRBD1

CDR3 DNA: TGTGCCATCCAACAGATGAGTTTGAACACTGAAGCTTTCTTT
CDR3 protein: CAIQQMSLNTEAFF
clone size: -
J gene: TRBJ1-1
V gene: TRBV6-1
D gene: -

CDR3 DNA: TGCAGTGCTACCGACTATGGCTACACCTTC
CDR3 protein: CSATDYGYTF
clone size: -
J gene: TRBJ1-2
V gene: TRBV20-1
D gene: -

CDR3 DNA: TGTGCCATCAGTGGGGTGGGGGACAGGGGAGCTGGGGCTTTCTTT
CDR3 protein: CAISGVGDRGAGAFF
clone size: -
J gene: TRBJ1-1
V gene: TRBV10-3
D gene: TRBD1

CDR3 DNA: TGTGCCAGCAGCCCACGCCGAGGGAGCTCCTACAATGAGCAGTTCTTC
CDR3 protein: CASSPRRGSSYNEQFF
clone size: few
J gene: TRBJ2-1
V gene: TRBV7-9
D gene: -

CDR3 DNA: TGTGCCAGCAGGGGGAGTATAAGCAATCAGCCCCAGCATTTT
CDR3 protein: CASRGSISNQPQHF
clone size: -
J gene: TRBJ1-5
V gene: TRBV28
D gene: -

CDR3 DNA: TGTGCCAGCAGCCCTCAGGGGGCCGAGGGCTACACCTTC
CDR3 protein: CASSPQGAEGYTF
clone size: once
J gene: TRBJ1-2
V gene: TRBV28
D gene: TRBD1

CDR3 DNA: TGCGCCAGCAGCTTAACTAGCGACAGGGGGGAGCAGTACTTC
CDR3 protein: CASSLTSDRGEQYF
clone size: -
J gene: TRBJ2-7
V gene: TRBV5-1
D gene: TRBD1

CDR3 DNA: TGCAGCGTAGGGACAGTAGACACTGAAGCTTTCTTT
CDR3 protein: CSVGTVDTEAFF
clone size: -
J gene: TRBJ1-1
V gene: TRBV29-1
D gene: TRBD1

CDR3 DNA: TGTGCCAGCAGCCAAGATCCAGCGGGGACGGCGAAAGATACGCAGTATTTT
CDR3 protein: CASSQDPAGTAKDTQYF
clone size: -
J gene: TRBJ2-3
V gene: TRBV4-2
D gene: TRBD2

CDR3 DNA: TGTGCCAGCAGCTCGCATCAGACTAGCGGGGGGGCCGGGGAGCTGTTTTTT
CDR3 protein: CASSSHQTSGGAGELFF
clone size: -
J gene: TRBJ2-2
V gene: TRBV5-4
D gene: TRBD2

CDR3 DNA: TGCAGCGCCACTCTTGGCCAGGGGGAAACCCCCTACGAGCAGTACTTC
CDR3 protein: CSATLGQGETPYEQYF
clone size: few
J gene: TRBJ2-7
V gene: TRBV29-1
D gene: TRBD1

CDR3 DNA: TGCGCCAGCAGCCCGGACAGATTTGATAATGAAAAACTGTTTTTT
CDR3 protein: CASSPDRFDNEKLFF
clone size: once
J gene: TRBJ1-4
V gene: TRBV4-3
D gene: -

CDR3 DNA: TGTGCCATCAGTGTACGACAGGGGGACGAGCAGTACTTC
CDR3 protein: CAISVRQGDEQYF
clone size: -
J gene: TRBJ2-7
V gene: TRBV10-3
D gene: TRBD1

CDR3 DNA: TGTGCCAGCAGTGGGCGGGGGAACTCACCCCTCCACTTT
CDR3 protein: CASSGRGNSPLHF
clone size: -
J gene: TRBJ1-6
V gene: TRBV25-1
D gene: -

CDR3 DNA: TGCGCCAGCAGGCGGACAGGGGACATGAACACTGAAGCTTTCTTT
CDR3 protein: CASRRTGDMNTEAFF
clone size: -
J gene: TRBJ1-1
V gene: TRBV5-1
D gene: TRBD1

CDR3 DNA: TGTGCCAGCAGCTTAGTCCCAACACTAGCGGGGGGGCACAGTGAGCAGTTCTTC
CDR3 protein: CASSLVPTLAGGHSEQFF
clone size: -
J gene: TRBJ2-1
V gene: TRBV11-3
D gene: TRBD2

CDR3 DNA: TGTGCCAGCTCACCCCCGGGACAGGGACGCTATGGCTACACCTTC
CDR3 protein: CASSPPGQGRYGYTF
clone size: -
J gene: TRBJ1-2
V gene: TRBV18
D gene: TRBD1

CDR3 DNA: TGCGCCAGCAGCCGGGGACAGGGCTGGGACAATCAGCCCCAGCATTTT
CDR3 protein: CASSRGQGWDNQPQHF
clone size: -
J gene: TRBJ1-5
V gene: TRBV4-1
D gene: TRBD1

CDR3 DNA: TGCGCCAGCAGCTTGCCGAGCTACGAGCAGTACTTC
CDR3 protein: CASSLPSYEQYF
clone size: -
J gene: TRBJ2-7
V gene: TRBV5-1
D gene: -

CDR3 DNA: TGTGCCACCAAAGACCCGGGACAGGGGTACGAGCAGTACTTC
CDR3 protein: CATKDPGQGYEQYF
clone size: -
J gene: TRBJ2-7
V gene: TRBV28
D gene: TRBD1

CDR3 DNA: TGTGCCAGCAGCTCAGCACCACAGGGGGGAGTGTATGGCTACACCTTC
CDR3 protein: CASSSAPQGGVYGYTF
clone size: once
J gene: TRBJ1-2
V gene: TRBV7-8
D gene: TRBD1

CDR3 DNA: TGTGCCATCAGTGGGGGCCAGGGGAACACTGAAGCTTTCTTT
CDR3 protein: CAISGGQGNTEAFF
clone size: -
J gene: TRBJ1-1
V gene: TRBV10-3
D gene: -

CDR3 DNA: TGTGCCAGCAGCTCCCGGCGGGGTAGCACAGATACGCAGTATTTT
CDR3 protein: CASSSRRGSTDTQYF
clone size: -
J gene: TRBJ2-3
V gene: TRBV4-2
D gene: -

CDR3 DNA: TGTGCCAGCTCACCACCGCAGGTCGGATATAGCAATCAGCCCCAGCATTTT
CDR3 protein: CASSPPQVGYSNQPQHF
clone size: -
J gene: TRBJ1-5
V gene: TRBV18
D gene: -

CDR3 DNA: TGTGCCAGCAGCTTAGGGGGCGGAACTAATGAAAAACTGTTTTTT
CDR3 protein: CASSLGGGTNEKLFF
clone size: -
J gene: TRBJ1-4
V gene: TRBV7-9
D gene: -

CDR3 DNA: TGTGCCAGCAGCGCCGGACTAGCGCTCACCGGGGAGCTGTTTTTT
CDR3 protein: CASSAGLALTGELFF
clone size: -
J gene: TRBJ2-2
V gene: TRBV4-2
D gene: TRBD2

CDR3 DNA: TGTGCCAGCAGCGCCAGGGGGATAGGTGAGCAGTTCTTC
CDR3 protein: CASSARGIGEQFF
clone size: -
J gene: TRBJ2-1
V gene: TRBV5-8
D gene: TRBD1

CDR3 DNA: TGCAGCGTTGGACAGCCCTACAATGAGCAGTTCTTC
CDR3 protein: CSVGQPYNEQFF
clone size: -
J gene: TRBJ2-1
V gene: TRBV29-1
D gene: -

CDR3 DNA: TGTGCCAGCTCGCCAGGACAAATTGCCTACGAGCAGTACTTC
CDR3 protein: CASSPGQIAYEQYF
clone size: -
J gene: TRBJ2-7
V gene: TRBV18
D gene: -

CDR3 DNA: TGTGCCAGCAGTTTTCAGTATGCTGGCTTAAACACCGGGGAGCTGTTTTTT
CDR3 protein: CASSFQYAGLNTGELFF
clone size: -
J gene: TRBJ2-2
V gene: TRBV27
D gene: -

CDR3 DNA: TGTGCCAGCAGCCCGGGACAGCTTAATTCACCCCTCCACTTT
CDR3 protein: CASSPGQLNSPLHF
clone size: few
J gene: TRBJ1-6
V gene: TRBV4-2
D gene: TRBD1

CDR3 DNA: TGTGCCACCAGCAGAGATCGGCGGGACAGGGGCAATGAGCAGTTCTTC
CDR3 protein: CATSRDRRDRGNEQFF
clone size: -
J gene: TRBJ2-1
V gene: TRBV15
D gene: TRBD1

CDR3 DNA: TGTGCCAGCAGCCGCCCGGGGAACGAGCAGTACTTC
CDR3 protein: CASSRPGNEQYF
clone size: -
J gene: TRBJ2-7
V gene: TRBV7-9
D gene: -

CDR3 DNA: TGTGCCAGCAGCTGGGGCGGATTCATGAACACTGAAGCTTTCTTT
CDR3 protein: CASSWGGFMNTEAFF
clone size: -
J gene: TRBJ1-1
V gene: TRBV7-2
D gene: -

CDR3 DNA: TGTGCCAGCTCGACAGGGAATCGAGGTGAGCAGTTCTTC
CDR3 protein: CASSTGNRGEQFF
clone size: -
J gene: TRBJ2-1
V gene: TRBV18
D gene: TRBD1

CDR3 DNA: TGTGCCAGCCGATCCGTCGGCTCCTACGAGCAGTACTTC
CDR3 protein: CASRSVGSYEQYF
clone size: -
J gene: TRBJ2-7
V gene: TRBV6-5
D gene: -

CDR3 DNA: TGTGCCAGCACAGTTATAGACGGGGTAGGGAAGACCCAGTACTTC
CDR3 protein: CASTVIDGVGKTQYF
clone size: once
J gene: TRBJ2-5
V gene: TRBV7-8
D gene: -

CDR3 DNA: TGCGCCAGCAGCGCGGGACAGGGAGATGAGCAGTTCTTC
CDR3 protein: CASSAGQGDEQFF
clone size: -
J gene: TRBJ2-1
V gene: TRBV5-1
D gene: TRBD1

CDR3 DNA: TGTGCCAGCAGCCAAGCGGGACAGACCGATTATTCACCCCTCCACTTT
CDR3 protein: CASSQAGQTDYSPLHF
clone size: once
J gene: TRBJ1-6
V gene: TRBV4-2
D gene: TRBD1

CDR3 DNA: TGTGCCAGCACCTTGGCGGGCAACCAAGAGACCCAGTACTTC
CDR3 protein: CASTLAGNQETQYF
clone size: -
J gene: TRBJ2-5
V gene: TRBV7-2
D gene: -

CDR3 DNA: TGTGCCAGCAGCTTAACCGCAGGGGGCCGCACAGATACGCAGTATTTT
CDR3 protein: CASSLTAGGRTDTQYF
clone size: -
J gene: TRBJ2-3
V gene: TRBV7-3
D gene: TRBD1

CDR3 DNA: TGTGCCAGCAGCTTGCCTAGCGGGGGGGCTACCACCGGGGAGCTGTTTTTT
CDR3 protein: CASSLPSGGATTGELFF
clone size: -
J gene: TRBJ2-2
V gene: TRBV7-9
D gene: TRBD2

CDR3 DNA: TGTGCCAGCGTGGGACAGGTTAATTACGAGCAGTACTTC
CDR3 protein: CASVGQVNYEQYF
clone size: -
J gene: TRBJ2-7
V gene: TRBV6-5
D gene: TRBD1

CDR3 DNA: TGTGCCAGCAGCCCGCCCCAAGGGCGGGGGCTCTACGAGCAGTACTTC
CDR3 protein: CASSPPQGRGLYEQYF
clone size: -
J gene: TRBJ2-7
V gene: TRBV7-9
D gene: -

CDR3 DNA: TGTGCCAGCAGCCCCCGGACTAGGGCTAGCACAGATACGCAGTATTTT
CDR3 protein: CASSPRTRASTDTQYF
clone size: -
J gene: TRBJ2-3
V gene: TRBV4-2
D gene: TRBD2

CDR3 DNA: TGTGCCACCAGGGACAGGGGTACCAATCAGCCCCAGCATTTT
CDR3 protein: CATRDRGTNQPQHF
clone size: -
J gene: TRBJ1-5
V gene: TRBV10-3
D gene: TRBD1

CDR3 DNA: TGTGCCAGCAGCCCCTGGACAGGCCAGGTCACAGATACGCAGTATTTT
CDR3 protein: CASSPWTGQVTDTQYF
clone size: -
J gene: TRBJ2-3
V gene: TRBV7-9
D gene: TRBD1